This passage covers 6 T cell receptor beta chains from one sample sequenced in a study of blood T cells in healthy people across ages. Primed by a sample-barcoded 5' primer and a J-beta primer mix, a second PCR proceeded for 7 to 11 cycles. Via MiXCR, TCRdb re-called the 5' RACE reads, giving one row per CDR3 protein. Altogether around 990,000 distinct CDR3 sequences are present, less than 25% being singletons, with the ten largest covering about 0.72%. The same data also contributed to another study, on T cells of mothers and their children.

Sample: blood. These receptors came from a girl aged 2-10 years in good health.

This clonotype was seen more than once but under ten times. The chain links TRBV28 to TRBJ2-5, with D perhaps matching TRBD2 (5 bases). The V end lost 4 bases, the J end lost 2 bases, and 11 bases lay between the germline ends. Germline CDR1 is MDHEN and CDR2 is SYDVKM. This CDR3 spans 14 amino acids. The CDR3 coding sequence is TGTGCCAGCAGTTCGTGGACTTTTCAAGAGACCCAGTACTTC. Protein sequence: CASSSWTFQETQYF.

This clonotype showed up just a few times. The J gene is TRBJ2-7, the V gene TRBV3-1; D not resolved. The better agreement between TRBJ2-5 and the DNA end casts doubt on the J call. Germline CDR1 and CDR2: LGHDT and YNNKEL (reference sequence). This CDR3 comprises 12 residues. Here the CDR3 reads CASSQRWETQYF. CDR3 sequence (DNA): TGTGCCAGCAGCCAGAGATGGGAGACCCAGTACTTC.

This clonotype was recorded many times. The chain uses TRBV6-5 and TRBJ1-5; 7 nucleotides align to TRBD1. The CDR3 covers 14 residues. In germline, CDR1 is MNHEY, CDR2 SVGAGI. The junction had 8 bases not matched to a gene; V was cut back by 5 bases and J by 7 bases. For the CDR3, the DNA is TGTGCCAGCAGTCTACAGGGGCTTGGCCAGCCCCAGCATTTT. Translation gives CASSLQGLGQPQHF.

The CDR3 region has the DNA TGTGCCAGCAGCCAGGTGGGGGGACAGGGGACGAACACTGAAGCTTTCTTT. It translates to CASSQVGGQGTNTEAFF. The rearrangement uses TRBV3-1 and TRBJ1-1; 10 nucleotides align to TRBD1. CDR1 and CDR2 (germline): LGHDT, YNNKEL (reference sequence). CDR3 length: 17 residues. V lost 3 bases and J lost 1; bases outside the gene matches: 8.

V and J are TRBV5-5 and TRBJ2-5, with 11 bases fitting TRBD1. The CDR3 runs to 17 residues. Germline V lookup: CDR1 SGHKS, CDR2 YYEKEE (reference sequence). V trimming: 2 bases; J trimming: 5 bases; junction bases outside the gene matches: 11. CDR3 region: CASSFGLRTGGVETQYF. CDR3 in DNA: TGTGCCAGCAGCTTCGGACTTAGGACAGGGGGCGTGGAGACCCAGTACTTC.

The chain couples TRBV7-2 to TRBJ1-5; D uncertain. V was shortened by 5 bases and J by 4 bases, with 12 bases between the two germline ends. Per the germline V gene, CDR1 is SGHTA and CDR2 is FQGNSA. This CDR3 is built from 14 residues. The CDR3 DNA is TGTGCCAGCAGCCCCGAACCGTTTAATCAGCCCCAGCATTTT. The encoded protein is CASSPEPFNQPQHF.